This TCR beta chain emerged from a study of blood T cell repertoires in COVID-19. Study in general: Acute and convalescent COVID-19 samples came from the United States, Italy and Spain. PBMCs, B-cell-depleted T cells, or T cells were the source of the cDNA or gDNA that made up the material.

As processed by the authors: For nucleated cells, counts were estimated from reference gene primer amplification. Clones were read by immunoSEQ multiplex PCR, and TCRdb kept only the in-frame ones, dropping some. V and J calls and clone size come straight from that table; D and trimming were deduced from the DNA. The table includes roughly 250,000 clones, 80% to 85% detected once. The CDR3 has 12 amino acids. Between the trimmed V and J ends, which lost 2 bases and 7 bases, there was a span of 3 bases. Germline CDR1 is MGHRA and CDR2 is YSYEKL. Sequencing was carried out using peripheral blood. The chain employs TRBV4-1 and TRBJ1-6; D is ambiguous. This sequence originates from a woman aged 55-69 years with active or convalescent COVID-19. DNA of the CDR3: TGCGCCAGCAGCCAAACAAATTCACCCCTCCACTTT. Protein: CASSQTNSPLHF.